This entry lists 22 T cell receptor beta chains sequenced from one sample in a study of identical twins. In TCRdb, the 5' RACE reads were re-called with MiXCR into one record per CDR3 protein. The sample shows more than 200,000 distinct CDR3 sequences, about an eighth of them seen only once. Material: memory (CD45RO+) T cells sorted from blood. The receptors originated from a woman under 30 in good health.

This chain joins TRBV7-9 and TRBJ2-3, with D maybe TRBD2 (5 bases). This CDR3 spans 13 amino acids. With 8 bases removed from V and 0 bases from J, the gap between germline ends came to 9 bases. Germline CDR1 SEHNR, CDR2 FQNEAQ (reference sequence). CDR3 sequence: CASGAVSTDTQYF. CDR3 bases: TGTGCCAGCGGAGCGGTTAGCACAGATACGCAGTATTTT. Full variable domain (outside the CDR3, taken from reference TRBV7-9 and TRBJ2-3): DTGVSQNPRHKITKRGQNVTFRCDPISEHNRLYWYRQTLGQGPEFLTYFQNEAQLEKSRLLSDRFSAERPKGSFSTLEIQRTEQGDSAMYLCASGAVSTDTQYFGPGTRLTVL.

V and J are TRBV29-1 and TRBJ2-5; 10 bases agree with TRBD1. The germline V gene has CDR1 SQVTM and CDR2 ANQGSEA. The CDR3 sequence is 14 residues long. The J segment lost 6 bases and the V segment lost 3 bases, leaving 7 bases of the junction unmatched. CDR3 DNA sequence: TGCAGCGTTGAGGACAGGGGGAACCGAAAGACCCAGTACTTC. Its protein product is CSVEDRGNRKTQYF.

The V call is TRBV7-3, the J call TRBJ2-2; D not certain. The V end was cut by 2 bases, the J end by 11 bases, with 12 bases between. CDR3 length: 13 residues. Germline values: CDR1 SGHTA, CDR2 FQGTGA. CDR3 region: CASSLLGYQELFF. The CDR3 DNA reads as TGTGCCAGCAGCTTACTTGGGTACCAAGAGCTGTTTTTT.

This clonotype was observed many times. This chain joins TRBV20-1 and TRBJ1-2; D is unresolved. The CDR3 loop spans 13 amino acids. CDR1 DFQATT and CDR2 SNEGSKA come from the germline V gene (reference sequence). The V end was cut by 6 bases, the J end by 4 bases, with 15 bases between. The CDR3 here is CSAQTQVVYGYTF. The CDR3, as DNA: TGCAGTGCCCAAACCCAGGTCGTCTATGGCTACACCTTC.

In its sample, this clonotype was seen a few times. The chain carries TRBV15 and TRBJ2-7; the match to TRBD1 covers 7 bases. The CDR3 is 13 residues long. In germline, CDR1 is LNHNV, CDR2 YYDKDF (reference sequence). With 2 bases clipped from V and 6 bases from J, the junction kept 4 bases outside the gene matches. CDR3 DNA: TGTGCCACCAGCAGACAACAGGGGAGCGAGCAGTACTTC. Amino acid sequence: CATSRQQGSEQYF.

The V call is TRBV5-1, the J call TRBJ1-6, with 7 positions matching TRBD1. Germline lookup yields CDR1 SGHRS and CDR2 YFSETQ. V shed 5 bases, J shed 6 bases, and the junction held 8 bases outside the gene matches. The CDR3 runs 15 residues. The CDR3 loop reads CASRLGWDSNSPLHF. Here the CDR3 DNA reads TGCGCCAGCAGACTTGGATGGGACAGTAATTCACCCCTCCACTTT. Combining the CDR3 with reference TRBV5-1 and TRBJ1-6 gives the whole variable domain KAGVTQTPRYLIKTRGQQVTLSCSPISGHRSVSWYQQTPGQGLQFLFEYFSETQRNKGNFPGRFSGRQFSNSRSEMNVSTLELGDSALYLCASRLGWDSNSPLHFGNGTRLTVT.

This clonotype was detected a few times. The chain employs TRBV3-1 and TRBJ1-1; 7 bases match TRBD1. Per germline, CDR1 LGHDT and CDR2 YNNKEL (reference sequence). V was pared by 5 bases and J by 11 bases, with 5 bases of the junction left unmatched. This CDR3 is built from 11 residues. CDR3 loop: CASSSPRGAFF. The DNA for the CDR3 is TGTGCCAGCAGCTCCCCCAGGGGGGCTTTCTTT.

The chain employs TRBV9 and TRBJ2-1; no firm D call. V was pared by 0 bases and J by 1 base, with 5 bases between. This CDR3 is built from 14 residues. Germline-derived CDR1 and CDR2 are SGDLS and YYNGEE. The CDR3 coding sequence is TGTGCCAGCAGCGTAGAGGCTTCCTACAATGAGCAGTTCTTC. Translating gives CASSVEASYNEQFF.

This chain joins TRBV3-1 and TRBJ1-6; a possible D gene is TRBD1 (5 bases). Germline CDR1 reads LGHDT; CDR2 reads YNNKEL (reference sequence). The V end was cut by 5 bases, the J end by 10 bases, with 24 bases between. The CDR3 totals 17 residues. The CDR3 DNA is TGTGCCAGCAGCTTTCAGTTTAGTCGGGACCGCGGCTCACCCCTCCACTTT. Translation gives CASSFQFSRDRGSPLHF.

This clonotype has just a few counts. This sequence joins TRBV10-3 and TRBJ2-7; 10 nucleotides agree with TRBD2. Unmatched junction bases numbered 17, after V lost 10 bases and J lost 2 bases. CDR3 size: 17 residues. Germline-derived CDR1 and CDR2 are ENHRY and SYGVKD. In nucleotides, the CDR3 is TGTGCCACAAACCTAGCGGGGGCCCCACGAAACCCCTACGAGCAGTACTTC. It encodes CATNLAGAPRNPYEQYF.

V and J are TRBV10-3 and TRBJ1-1; 7 bases align to TRBD1. The V segment lost 6 bases and the J segment 2 bases; nucleotides outside the gene matches: 9. This CDR3 region has 15 residues. Germline CDR1 ENHRY, CDR2 SYGVKD. CDR3 nucleotides: TGTGCCATCAGCCTTTCAGGGGGGGGTAACACTGAAGCTTTCTTT. It translates to CAISLSGGGNTEAFF.

This clonotype was recorded a few times. This chain uses TRBV7-3 with TRBJ2-2; the D gene is possibly TRBD2 (6 bases). Germline lookup yields CDR1 SGHTA and CDR2 FQGTGA. The ends were cut back, 2 bases at V and 6 bases at J, with 7 bases in the middle. The CDR3 totals 13 residues. CDR3: CASSLQRAGELFF. For the CDR3, the DNA is TGTGCCAGCAGCTTACAGCGGGCCGGGGAGCTGTTTTTT.

This clonotype has ten or more counts. V and J are TRBV20-1 and TRBJ2-6; D remains unclear. Germline V gives CDR1 DFQATT, CDR2 SNEGSKA (reference sequence). The CDR3 runs 16 residues. Trimming pared 5 bases from V and 0 bases from J, leaving 14 bases between. The CDR3 protein is CSAVGRSSSGANVLTF. In DNA, the CDR3 is TGCAGTGCTGTGGGCAGGTCCAGCTCTGGGGCCAACGTCCTGACTTTC.

J is TRBJ2-1 and V is TRBV6-1; D gene ambiguous. CDR3 length: 13 amino acids. The germline V gene has CDR1 MNHNS and CDR2 SASEGT. Trimming shortened V by 2 bases and J by 10 bases, and 12 bases separated the two germline ends. This chain's CDR3 is CASSEFLSREQFF. CDR3 bases: TGTGCCAGCAGTGAATTCTTGTCTCGGGAGCAGTTCTTC.

This clonotype appeared many times. The V gene is TRBV20-1, the J gene TRBJ2-5; D is undetermined. With 3 bases removed from V and 9 bases from J, the gap between germline ends came to 20 bases. The CDR3 spans 14 residues. CDR1 and CDR2 (germline): DFQATT, SNEGSKA (reference sequence). CDR3 coding DNA: TGCAGTGCTAGTTTGGTTGGGGTAGACGGCGCCCAGTACTTC. Protein sequence: CSASLVGVDGAQYF.

The sample holds a few counts of this clonotype. The chain recombines TRBV20-1 with TRBJ1-5; D might be TRBD1 (5 bases). Germline assignment: CDR1 DFQATT and CDR2 SNEGSKA (reference sequence). The V and J ends lost 4 bases and 3 bases respectively, with 10 bases between them. This CDR3 is 13 amino acids long. Here the CDR3 reads CSAMGDYNQPQHF. The CDR3 DNA follows: TGCAGTGCTATGGGGGACTACAATCAGCCCCAGCATTTT.

The chain carries TRBV13 and TRBJ2-7, with D perhaps matching TRBD1 (6 bases). The CDR3 is 13 residues long. Germline lookup yields CDR1 PRHDT and CDR2 FYEKMQ (reference sequence). Trimming pared 3 bases from V and 7 bases from J, leaving 13 bases between. CDR3 coding DNA: TGTGCCAGCAGCTTTACAGGGATAGGGGAGCAGTACTTC. Translating it yields CASSFTGIGEQYF.

The sample holds a few counts of this clonotype. The V call is TRBV20-1, the J call TRBJ2-3; D not resolved. Germline V gene sequence: CDR1 DFQATT, CDR2 SNEGSKA (reference sequence). CDR3 length: 13 amino acids. V was pared by 0 bases and J by 2 bases, with 6 bases between. The CDR3 region has the DNA TGCAGTGCTAGAGAGAGGCACACAGATACGCAGTATTTT. As protein: CSARERHTDTQYF.

This clonotype was observed at least ten times. This rearrangement joins TRBV29-1 to TRBJ2-3; 8 positions match TRBD2. The junction had 12 bases not matched to a gene; V was cut back by 7 bases and J by 0 bases. This CDR3 comprises 16 residues. Germline V gene data show CDR1 as SQVTM and CDR2 as ANQGSEA. The CDR3: CSAWVVSGGSTDTQYF. CDR3 DNA: TGCAGCGCCTGGGTCGTCAGCGGGGGCAGCACAGATACGCAGTATTTT.

This clonotype has only a few counts. This chain connects TRBV19 to TRBJ2-2; D is perhaps TRBD1 (5 bases). This CDR3 has 13 residues. Germline CDR1 reads LNHDA; CDR2 reads SQIVND (reference sequence). V lost 4 bases and J lost 3, with 6 bases in between. The CDR3 DNA reads TGTGCCAGTAGTACAGGGTACACCGGGGAGCTGTTTTTT. It encodes CASSTGYTGELFF.

There are a few counts of this clonotype. V usage is TRBV5-1 and J usage is TRBJ2-6; D may match TRBD1 or TRBD2 (5 bases each). Per the germline V gene, CDR1 is SGHRS and CDR2 is YFSETQ. With 4 bases removed from V and 0 bases from J, the gap between germline ends came to 14 bases. This CDR3 has 17 amino acids. In DNA, the CDR3 is TGCGCCAGCAGCACCTCCGGGACGAGCTCTGGGGCCAACGTCCTGACTTTC. Translation: CASSTSGTSSGANVLTF. Full variable domain (remainder filled in from reference TRBV5-1 and TRBJ2-6): KAGVTQTPRYLIKTRGQQVTLSCSPISGHRSVSWYQQTPGQGLQFLFEYFSETQRNKGNFPGRFSGRQFSNSRSEMNVSTLELGDSALYLCASSTSGTSSGANVLTFGAGSRLTVL.

A few counts support this clonotype. The chain combines TRBV12-3 or TRBV12-4 with TRBJ2-4; maybe TRBD1 (6 bases). The CDR3 is 11 amino acids. Trimming removed 2 bases from V and 15 bases from J, with 11 bases in between. This CDR3 is CASSLTTGRYF. The CDR3 DNA follows: TGTGCCAGCAGTTTAACGACAGGACGGTACTTC.